This TCR beta chain was observed in a study of OX40 agonist ivuxolimab in advanced cancers. To note about this clone: Its antigen is unidentified.

Study-wide results and limits: Averaging showed that CD8+ T cells had more expanded clones than CD4+ did. Some of the nonresponding patients also showed low levels of normalized T-cell clonal expansion. At 0.1 to 3.0 mg/kg, clonal expansion of CD4+ and CD8+ blood T cells had occurred by week 6. Clonal expansion was among the lowest in partial responders at 0.1-3.0 mg/kg, especially CD8+.

The CDR3 length is 13 residues. The ends were cut back, 0 bases at V and 5 bases at J, with 8 bases in the middle. The germline V gene has CDR1 SGHRS and CDR2 YFSETQ. Sequencing used immunoSEQ multiplex PCR; TCRdb keeps in-frame clones, though not all of them. Of approximately 21,000 clones in the sample, roughly 80% were seen once. This chain links TRBV5-1 with TRBJ2-5, with D hard to call. The sequences come from CD4+ or CD8+ T cells sorted from blood, collected in a trial of the OX40 agonist ivuxolimab. The sequence derives from an adult with an advanced solid tumor such as melanoma, head and neck, liver or kidney cancer. CDR3 protein: CASSLVPEETQYF. In nucleotides, the CDR3 is TGCGCCAGCAGCTTGGTCCCGGAGGAGACCCAGTACTTC.